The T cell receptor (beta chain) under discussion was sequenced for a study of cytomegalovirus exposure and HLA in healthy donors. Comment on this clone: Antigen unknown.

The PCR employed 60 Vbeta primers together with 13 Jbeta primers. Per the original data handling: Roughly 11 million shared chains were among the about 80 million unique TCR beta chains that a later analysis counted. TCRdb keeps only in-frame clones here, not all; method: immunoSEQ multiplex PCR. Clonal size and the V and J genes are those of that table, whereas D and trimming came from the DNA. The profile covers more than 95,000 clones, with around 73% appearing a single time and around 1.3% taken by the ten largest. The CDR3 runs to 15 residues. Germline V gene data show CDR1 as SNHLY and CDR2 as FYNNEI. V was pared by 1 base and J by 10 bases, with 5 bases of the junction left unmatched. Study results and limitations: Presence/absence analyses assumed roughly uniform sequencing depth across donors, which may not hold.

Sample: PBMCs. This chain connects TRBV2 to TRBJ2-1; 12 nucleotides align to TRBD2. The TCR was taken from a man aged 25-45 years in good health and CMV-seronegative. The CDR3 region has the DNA TGTGCCAGCAGTGAAGGACTAGCGGGGGTAGGGGAGCAGTTCTTC. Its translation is CASSEGLAGVGEQFF.